What follows are 25 T cell receptor beta chains derived from one specimen sequenced in a study of T-cell reconstitution after alpha-beta-depleted transplantation in children. During its preparation, the TCRbeta library received unique molecular identifiers. TCRdb used MiXCR to reprocess the PCR reads, holding one entry per CDR3 protein. The repertoire holds 700,000 or so distinct CDR3 sequences, with less than 15% as singletons. Sequencing was performed on PBMCs, taken before TCRalphabeta/CD19-depleted stem cell transplant. These receptors came from a girl aged 2 to 9 with congenital amegakaryocytic thrombocytopenia, due to receive a stem cell transplant.

This clonotype was seen repeatedly, ten times or more. The chain combines TRBV12-3 or TRBV12-4 with TRBJ1-6, with a possible D match to TRBD1 (5 bases). Trimming took 5 bases from V and 3 from J, leaving 11 bases between them. The CDR3 length is 15 residues. DNA of the CDR3: TGTGCCAGCAGTCCGGGGACCCTCTATAATTCACCCCTCCACTTT. Its translation: CASSPGTLYNSPLHF.

This clonotype has ten or more counts. This chain uses TRBV9 with TRBJ2-3; 10 nucleotides line up with TRBD2. Looked up from germline, CDR1 is SGDLS and CDR2 is YYNGEE. This CDR3 contains 14 residues. V was pared by 1 base and J by 6 bases, with 2 bases of the junction left unmatched. CDR3 sequence reads: CASSVPAGGDTQYF. The DNA of the CDR3 is TGTGCCAGCAGCGTACCAGCGGGGGGGGATACGCAGTATTTT.

This clonotype showed up many times. The chain has TRBV5-1 and TRBJ1-2, with D uncertain. Germline CDR1 and CDR2: SGHRS and YFSETQ. This CDR3 is built from 15 residues. V lost 9 bases to trimming and J lost 5 bases, with 23 bases between them. The CDR3 protein is CATLHGVTRFYGYTF. The CDR3, as DNA: TGCGCCACTCTTCACGGTGTCACCAGATTTTATGGCTACACCTTC.

The sample holds many counts of this clonotype. The chain combines TRBV20-1 with TRBJ2-5; no clear D. V lost 3 bases and J 4 bases, leaving 9 bases between the germline ends. The CDR3 runs to 12 residues. CDR1 is DFQATT, CDR2 SNEGSKA, per germline (reference sequence). CDR3 in amino acids: CSARRLGETQYF. CDR3 nucleotide sequence: TGCAGTGCTAGGAGGTTGGGAGAGACCCAGTACTTC.

This sequence joins TRBV2 and TRBJ1-1, with D perhaps TRBD1 (6 bases). Trimming took off 5 bases at V and 4 bases at J, with 17 bases between the two ends. CDR3 length: 15 residues. Germline V gives CDR1 SNHLY, CDR2 FYNNEI. The CDR3 sequence: CASSQDRQARTEAFF. Written as DNA, the CDR3 is TGTGCCAGCAGTCAGGATCGACAGGCTCGCACTGAAGCTTTCTTT. The full variable domain, with the rest looked up from reference TRBV2 and TRBJ1-1, is EPEVTQTPSHQVTQMGQEVILRCVPISNHLYFYWYRQILGQKVEFLVSFYNNEISEKSEIFDDQFSVERPDGSNFTLKIRSTKLEDSAMYFCASSQDRQARTEAFFGQGTRLTVV.

V and J are TRBV20-1 and TRBJ2-1; 7 nucleotides align to TRBD1. The germline V gene encodes CDR1 DFQATT and CDR2 SNEGSKA (reference sequence). The CDR3 has 14 amino acids. Trimming removed 3 bases from V and 7 bases from J; junction bases left unmatched: 9. In nucleotides, the CDR3 is TGCAGTGCTAGGAGTCAGGGGGAATGGAATGAGCAGTTCTTC. It encodes CSARSQGEWNEQFF.

The genes are TRBV6-1 and TRBJ2-3; 9 bases are shared with TRBD2. Germline-derived CDR1 and CDR2 are MNHNS and SASEGT. V was pared by 8 bases and J by 4 bases, with 4 bases of the junction left unmatched. The CDR3 is 13 residues long. This CDR3 reads CASGGRAADTQYF. CDR3 nucleotide sequence: TGTGCCAGCGGCGGGAGGGCCGCAGATACGCAGTATTTT.

The gene calls are TRBV12-3 or TRBV12-4 and TRBJ2-5, with TRBD1 as a possible D gene (6 bases). The CDR3 runs 18 residues. Trimming removed 0 bases from V and 1 base from J, with 18 bases in between. CDR3 in amino acids: CASSLAARGQGTQETQYF. CDR3 nucleotides: TGTGCCAGCAGTTTAGCGGCCCGCGGGCAGGGGACCCAAGAGACCCAGTACTTC.

V gene TRBV2 combines with J gene TRBJ1-4; unclear D gene. Germline assignment: CDR1 SNHLY and CDR2 FYNNEI. V lost 4 bases and J lost 3, with 9 bases in between. The CDR3 covers 14 residues. This CDR3 reads CASSVDKANEKLFF. DNA of the CDR3: TGTGCCAGCAGTGTAGACAAAGCTAATGAAAAACTGTTTTTT.

This clonotype was picked up many times. This chain joins TRBV20-1 and TRBJ1-3; D not certain. The CDR3 length is 11 residues. Trimming pared 2 bases from V and 4 bases from J, leaving 3 bases between. Germline loops: CDR1 DFQATT, CDR2 SNEGSKA (reference sequence). The CDR3 is CSARQGNTIYF. The CDR3 nucleotides read TGCAGTGCTAGACAGGGAAACACCATATATTTT.

The sample holds many counts of this clonotype. The rearrangement links TRBV11-1 to TRBJ2-1; D perhaps matches TRBD2 (6 bases). The CDR3 consists of 16 residues. CDR1 and CDR2 (germline): SGHAT, FQDESV (reference sequence). Trimming pared 2 bases from V and 4 bases from J, leaving 15 bases between. Here the CDR3 DNA reads TGTGCCAGCAGCTTAACCTCTAGCGAGAGGTACAATGAGCAGTTCTTC. This sequence encodes CASSLTSSERYNEQFF.

At least ten counts were recorded for this clonotype. This CDR3 reads CSARGVDRGGDTQYF. The CDR3 DNA reads as TGCAGTGCTAGAGGAGTGGACAGGGGTGGGGATACGCAGTATTTT. The chain couples TRBV20-1 to TRBJ2-3; 9 bases map to TRBD1. The V and J ends lost 1 base and 6 bases, in that order; junction bases with no gene match: 8. The germline gives CDR1 DFQATT, CDR2 SNEGSKA (reference sequence). CDR3 size: 15 residues.

This clonotype was seen a handful of times. The chain links TRBV2 to TRBJ1-6; D remains ambiguous. V lost 7 bases and J lost 10, with 11 bases in between. CDR3 length: 12 amino acids. Per the germline V gene, CDR1 is SNHLY and CDR2 is FYNNEI. CDR3 in DNA: TGTGCCAGCACCAGCGGCCCGTCACCCCTCCACTTT. Its translation: CASTSGPSPLHF.

This clonotype appeared a few times. The CDR3 loop is CSAEWSYNEQFF. The CDR3, as DNA: TGCAGTGCGGAGTGGTCCTACAATGAGCAGTTCTTC. This sequence joins TRBV20-1 and TRBJ2-1; no firm D call. There are 12 residues in the CDR3. Germline CDR1 DFQATT, CDR2 SNEGSKA (reference sequence). V was clipped by 6 bases and J by 1 base, with 7 bases between them.

J is TRBJ2-7 and V is TRBV5-1, with D tentatively TRBD1 or TRBD2 (5 bases each). The CDR3 runs to 18 residues. The germline V and J ends were trimmed by 4 bases and 0 bases, with 23 bases remaining between them. CDR1 SGHRS and CDR2 YFSETQ come from the germline V gene. CDR3 loop: CASSGTTGTDLNSYEQYF. CDR3 nucleotide sequence: TGCGCCAGCAGCGGAACAACCGGGACGGACCTTAACTCCTACGAGCAGTACTTC.

V is TRBV2 and J is TRBJ2-1; D might be TRBD1 (5 bases). Trimming cost V 6 bases and J 0 bases, with 12 bases left between them. Germline V lookup: CDR1 SNHLY, CDR2 FYNNEI. The CDR3 runs to 15 residues. The CDR3 spells CASRRGPFSYNEQFF. The DNA for the CDR3 is TGTGCCAGCAGAAGGGGTCCCTTCTCCTACAATGAGCAGTTCTTC.

This clonotype was picked up many times. V gene TRBV12-3 or TRBV12-4 combines with J gene TRBJ1-1, with TRBD1 as a possible D gene (6 bases). The CDR3 extends over 14 amino acids. Deletions cut 8 bases from V and 7 bases from J, with 20 bases between. The CDR3 DNA is TGTGCCAGCCCCCCCGAAGAGGGGGTTGATGAAGCTTTCTTT. It yields the protein CASPPEEGVDEAFF.

This clonotype came up many times. V is TRBV7-2 and J is TRBJ2-5; D is uncertain. This CDR3 spans 17 amino acids. Germline values: CDR1 SGHTA, CDR2 FQGNSA. Trimming stripped 2 bases from V and 2 bases from J, with 18 bases between. DNA for the CDR3: TGTGCCAGCAGCTTATCGATCGCCCAATACGGTCAAGAGACCCAGTACTTC. Residues: CASSLSIAQYGQETQYF. Complete variable domain (other parts from reference TRBV7-2 and TRBJ2-5): GAGVSQSPSNKVTEKGKDVELRCDPISGHTALYWYRQSLGQGLEFLIYFQGNSAPDKSGLPSDRFSAERTGGSVSTLTIQRTQQEDSAVYLCASSLSIAQYGQETQYFGPGTRLLVL.

This clonotype was recorded many times. The CDR3 bases are TGCAGTGCCGAGGACCCTAGCACAGATACGCAGTATTTT. Translating gives CSAEDPSTDTQYF. The chain recombines TRBV20-1 with TRBJ2-3; D uncertain. The V end was cut by 6 bases, the J end by 0 bases, with 10 bases between. The CDR3 contains 13 residues. Germline values: CDR1 DFQATT, CDR2 SNEGSKA (reference sequence).

This clonotype has ten or more counts. V gene TRBV20-1 combines with J gene TRBJ2-1, with D possibly matching TRBD1 (5 bases). Trimming removed 1 base from V and 9 bases from J, with 7 bases in between. The CDR3 length is 11 residues. Germline V gene lookup returns CDR1 DFQATT and CDR2 SNEGSKA (reference sequence). The CDR3 spells CSARGGGEQFF. In DNA, the CDR3 is TGCAGTGCTAGAGGGGGCGGTGAGCAGTTCTTC.

The rearrangement uses TRBV5-1 and TRBJ2-3; perhaps TRBD2 as D (6 bases). V lost 4 bases, J lost 1 base, and 13 bases lay in between. Germline V gene lookup returns CDR1 SGHRS and CDR2 YFSETQ. This CDR3 spans 15 amino acids. Here the CDR3 DNA reads TGCGCCAGCAGCCCGGCGGGGAAAGGCACAGATACGCAGTATTTT. Translation gives CASSPAGKGTDTQYF.

This clonotype was seen a handful of times. The V gene is TRBV5-1, the J gene TRBJ2-1; D gene unclear. Trimming removed 2 bases at V and 9 bases at J, with 9 bases between. Germline V gene lookup returns CDR1 SGHRS and CDR2 YFSETQ. The CDR3 has 12 amino acids. CDR3 in DNA: TGCGCCAGCAGCTTTGGTGATGGTGAGCAGTTCTTC. This sequence encodes CASSFGDGEQFF. The complete variable domain, with remaining parts taken from reference TRBV5-1 and TRBJ2-1, reads KAGVTQTPRYLIKTRGQQVTLSCSPISGHRSVSWYQQTPGQGLQFLFEYFSETQRNKGNFPGRFSGRQFSNSRSEMNVSTLELGDSALYLCASSFGDGEQFFGPGTRLTVL.

In this sample, this clonotype turned up a few times. This sequence joins TRBV5-5 and TRBJ1-2, with a possible D match to TRBD1 (6 bases). Germline V gene sequence: CDR1 SGHKS, CDR2 YYEKEE (reference sequence). The CDR3 has 14 amino acids. The V gene lost 0 bases and the J gene lost 6 bases, with 12 bases spanning the gap. The CDR3 reads CASSLARGSDGYTF. CDR3 nucleotide sequence: TGTGCCAGCAGCTTGGCGAGGGGGTCCGATGGCTACACCTTC. The entire variable domain, with the rest obtained from reference TRBV5-5 and TRBJ1-2, is as follows: DAGVTQSPTHLIKTRGQQVTLRCSPISGHKSVSWYQQVLGQGPQFIFQYYEKEERGRGNFPDRFSARQFPNYSSELNVNALLLGDSALYLCASSLARGSDGYTFGSGTRLTVV.

This clonotype was counted at least ten times. V is TRBV7-2 and J is TRBJ2-2; TRBD2 agrees at 9 bases. V shed 5 bases and J 7 bases; nucleotides not matched to a gene: 8. The CDR3 length is 15 residues. Germline loops: CDR1 SGHTA, CDR2 FQGNSA. CDR3 nucleotide sequence: TGTGCCAGCAGCCCCCAGACTAGCGGACGCGGGGAGCTGTTTTTT. As protein: CASSPQTSGRGELFF.

J is TRBJ2-5 and V is TRBV5-1; D gene ambiguous. V was shortened by 4 bases and J by 5 bases, with 12 bases between the two germline ends. There are 13 residues in the CDR3. CDR1 and CDR2 from the germline V gene are SGHRS and YFSETQ. Here the CDR3 reads CASSRVGPETQYF. CDR3 nucleotides: TGCGCCAGCAGCCGGGTTGGGCCGGAGACCCAGTACTTC.